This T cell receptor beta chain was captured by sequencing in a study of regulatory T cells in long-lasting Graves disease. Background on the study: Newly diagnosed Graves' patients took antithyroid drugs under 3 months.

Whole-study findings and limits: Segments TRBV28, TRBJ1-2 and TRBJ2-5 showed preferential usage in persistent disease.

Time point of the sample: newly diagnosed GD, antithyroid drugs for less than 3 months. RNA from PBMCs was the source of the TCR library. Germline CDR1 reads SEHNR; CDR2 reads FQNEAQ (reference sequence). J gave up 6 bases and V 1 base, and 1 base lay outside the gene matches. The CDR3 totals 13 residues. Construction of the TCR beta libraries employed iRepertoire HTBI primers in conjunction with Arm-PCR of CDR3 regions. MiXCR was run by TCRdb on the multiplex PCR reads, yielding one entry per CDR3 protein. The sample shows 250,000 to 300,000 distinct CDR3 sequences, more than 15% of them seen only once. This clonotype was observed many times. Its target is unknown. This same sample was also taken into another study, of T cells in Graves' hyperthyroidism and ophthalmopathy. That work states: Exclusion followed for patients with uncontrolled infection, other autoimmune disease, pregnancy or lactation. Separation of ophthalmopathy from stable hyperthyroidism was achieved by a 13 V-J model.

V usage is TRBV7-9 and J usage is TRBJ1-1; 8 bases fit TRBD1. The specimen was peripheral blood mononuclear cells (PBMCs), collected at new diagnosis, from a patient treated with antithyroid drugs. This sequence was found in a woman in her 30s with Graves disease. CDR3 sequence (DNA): TGTGCCAGCAGCTTAGAACAGGGGGCTGAAGCTTTCTTT. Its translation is CASSLEQGAEAFF.